This T cell receptor beta chain is drawn from a study of OX40 agonist ivuxolimab in advanced cancers. Some clones are missing from TCRdb's copy, which holds only in-frame ones; the method was immunoSEQ multiplex PCR. The sample includes about 32,000 clones, 88% of them seen just once. Drawing of blood for sampling happened at baseline, at cycle 4 day 1, and at cycle 7 day 1. Points from the study as a whole: Which antigen the expanded peripheral T cells recognized is unknown.

The CDR3 contains 15 residues. V shed 4 bases, J shed 4 bases, and the junction held 9 bases outside the gene matches. The V gene's germline CDR1 is SGHTA and CDR2 FQGNSA. Of note for this clone: Antigen: not known.

The specimen comprised CD4+ or CD8+ T cells sorted from blood, sampled in a trial of the OX40 agonist ivuxolimab. The TCR sequence derives from an adult with an advanced solid tumor such as melanoma, head and neck, liver or kidney cancer. V and J are TRBV7-2 and TRBJ2-7; 8 positions match TRBD1. CDR3 DNA: TGTGCCAGCAGCTCCACCCCAGGGGGCAGTTACGAGCAGTACTTC. Its translation: CASSSTPGGSYEQYF.